These T cell receptor beta chains were read from a single sample in a study of blood T cell repertoires in COVID-19. Method: immunoSEQ multiplex PCR; TCRdb's copy keeps in-frame clones and lacks some. The sample yields around 200,000 clones, roughly 83% seen once. The specimen sequenced was PBMCs or T cells enriched from blood (not recorded which). These receptors originate from a man aged 35 to 55 with acute COVID-19. Each CDR3 is given with its conserved first and last residue. Each record gives: D gene, J gene, clone size, CDR3 length, V gene, CDR3 protein, CDR3 DNA. D genes are given only for firm matches. Rows give clone size only sometimes, using once, few, many, or a class for an expanded clone.

>NA|TRBJ2-7|NA|16|TRBV3-1/TRBV3-2
CASSDNNRETIYEQYF
TGTGCCAGCAGCGACAATAACAGGGAGACGATCTACGAGCAGTACTTC
>NA|TRBJ1-1|NA|12|TRBV6-5
CASSLANTEAFF
TGTGCCAGCAGCTTAGCGAACACTGAAGCTTTCTTT
>TRBD2|TRBJ2-3|NA|20|TRBV3-1/TRBV3-2
CASSIRTSGSSDLHTDTQYF
TGTGCCAGCTCAATCAGGACTAGCGGATCCTCTGACCTACACACAGATACGCAGTATTTT
>TRBD1|TRBJ1-1|NA|14|TRBV6-4
CASRSRQGGTEAFF
TGTGCCAGCAGATCGCGACAGGGCGGTACTGAAGCTTTCTTT
>TRBD1|TRBJ2-7|NA|15|TRBV2
CASRQLGTGILEQYF
TGTGCCAGCAGGCAGCTCGGGACAGGGATTCTCGAGCAGTACTTC
>NA|TRBJ2-7|once|14|TRBV28
CASSLWTGDYEQYF
TGTGCCAGCAGTTTATGGACAGGAGACTACGAGCAGTACTTC
>NA|TRBJ1-1|NA|16|TRBV19
CASTTARGGFNTEAFF
TGTGCCAGTACCACGGCGCGGGGAGGGTTCAACACTGAAGCTTTCTTT
>TRBD1|TRBJ1-5|NA|15|TRBV15
CATSSSGTVNQPQHF
TGTGCCACCAGCAGCAGTGGGACAGTAAATCAGCCCCAGCATTTT
>TRBD1|TRBJ1-6|NA|14|TRBV28
CASSLGQGKSPLHF
TGTGCCAGCAGTTTGGGACAGGGAAAATCACCCCTCCACTTT
>NA|TRBJ2-7|NA|13|TRBV28
CASSQNPNYEQYF
TGTGCCAGCAGTCAAAACCCTAACTACGAGCAGTACTTC
>TRBD2|TRBJ2-1|NA|15|TRBV29-1
CSVVLTSGVGNEQFF
TGCAGCGTTGTGTTGACTAGCGGGGTGGGTAATGAGCAGTTCTTC
>NA|TRBJ1-1|NA|15|TRBV5-1
CASSLAIGENTEAFF
TGCGCCAGCAGCTTGGCGATAGGGGAGAACACTGAAGCTTTCTTT
>NA|TRBJ2-3|few|11|TRBV20-1
CSASRVTTQYF
TGCAGTGCTAGCCGAGTCACGACGCAGTATTTT
>NA|TRBJ2-2|NA|16|TRBV7-2
CASSLRTARDTGELFF
TGTGCCAGCAGCTTGCGGACTGCTCGGGACACCGGGGAGCTGTTTTTT
>NA|TRBJ2-6|NA|15|TRBV24-1
CATSDRGYGANVLTF
TGTGCCACCAGTGATCGGGGGTATGGGGCCAACGTCCTGACTTTC
>NA|TRBJ1-3|few|12|TRBV28
CASTAVGNTIYF
TGTGCCAGCACAGCGGTTGGAAACACCATATATTTT